This T cell receptor (beta chain) was retrieved from a study of T cells in Graves' hyperthyroidism and ophthalmopathy. Whole-study results and caveats: Ophthalmopathy was predicted by the model a median of roughly 6.6 months ahead of onset. Most thyroid clonotypes with frequency above 0.001 were detected in blood.

This CDR3 is 13 amino acids long. Looked up from germline, CDR1 is SGHNT and CDR2 is YYREEE (reference sequence). The J segment lost 3 bases and the V segment lost 10 bases, leaving 7 bases of the junction unmatched. Amplified TCR beta CDR3 regions came from RNA transcripts. Researchers ran a first-round RT-PCR on the TCR CDR3 using the HTBI primer set. TCRdb passed the multiplex PCR reads through MiXCR, listing each CDR3 protein once. The table records under 350,000 distinct CDR3 sequences, about 15% of them present only once. Each person with ophthalmopathy scored at least 3 on the Clinical Activity Score, reached NOSPECS grade 4 or higher, and had been ill under 3 months. In the case of this clonotype: Its antigen is undetermined.

The sample comprised blood. The rearrangement uses TRBV5-4 and TRBJ2-3, with 8 nucleotides matching TRBD1. The receptor comes from a woman between 55 and 75 years old with Graves' ophthalmopathy. The CDR3: CAGNRGKTDTQYF. The CDR3 DNA follows: TGTGCCGGGAACAGGGGGAAAACAGATACGCAGTATTTT.